The rows below give T cell receptor beta chains drawn from one sample of a study of control samples from healthy donors and cancer patients. Measured with immunoSEQ multiplex PCR; TCRdb has only the in-frame clones, and not every one. The repertoire has 73,000 or so clones, 87% of them found once; the top ten carry 3% to 4.5%. What was sequenced was blood. All receptors come from a woman between 45 and 65 years old in good health. CDR3s include the opening cysteine and the closing phenylalanine or tryptophan.

v_gene	j_gene	CDR3aa
TRBV3-1/TRBV3-2	TRBJ1-1	CASSGGITEAFF
TRBV6-1	TRBJ1-1	CASSENGGVGTEAFF
TRBV19	TRBJ1-1	CASIIPGTGGTEAFF
TRBV2	TRBJ2-5	CASDQREGRETQYF
TRBV11-2	TRBJ1-1	CASSLIGPMNTEAFF
TRBV18	TRBJ1-5	CASSSRTGGSNQPQHF
TRBV5-4	TRBJ1-4	CASSLGRQTNEKLFF
TRBV5-4	TRBJ2-2	CASSRDRGNTGELFF
TRBV6-5	TRBJ2-1	CASRKGEYNEQFF
TRBV24-1	TRBJ1-2	CATSTRDFGYTF
TRBV7-2	TRBJ2-5	CASSLDGGEQETQYF
TRBV5-4	TRBJ1-2	CASNSEGNGYTF
TRBV28	TRBJ2-2	CASSRQGRSNTGELFF
TRBV7-9	TRBJ2-7	CASSADRAEQYF
TRBV5-1	TRBJ1-4	CASRNRGNEKLFF
TRBV9	TRBJ2-3	CASSVGATTDTQYF